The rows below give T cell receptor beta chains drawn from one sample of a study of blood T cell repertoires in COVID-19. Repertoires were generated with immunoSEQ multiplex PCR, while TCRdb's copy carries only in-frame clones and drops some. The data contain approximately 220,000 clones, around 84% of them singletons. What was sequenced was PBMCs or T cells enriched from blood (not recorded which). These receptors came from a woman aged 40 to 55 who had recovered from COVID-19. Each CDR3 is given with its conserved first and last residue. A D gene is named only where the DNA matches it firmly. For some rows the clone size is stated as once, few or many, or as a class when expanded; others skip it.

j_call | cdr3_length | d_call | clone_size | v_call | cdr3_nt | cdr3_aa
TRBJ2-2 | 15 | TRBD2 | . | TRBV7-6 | TGTGCCAGCAGCTTAGGAGCGGGAGGTACCGGGGAGCTGTTTTTT | CASSLGAGGTGELFF
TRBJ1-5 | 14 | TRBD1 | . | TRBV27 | TGTGCCAGCAGTTTAAACAGGGGAGACCAGCCCCAGCATTTT | CASSLNRGDQPQHF
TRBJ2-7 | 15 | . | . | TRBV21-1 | TGTGCCAGCAGCAGGGGCGGGACAGCCGTCCGGGAGCAGTACTTC | CASSRGGTAVREQYF
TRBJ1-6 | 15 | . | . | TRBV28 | TGTGCCAGCAGTTTTGCCAGCTCCTATAATTCACCCCTCCACTTT | CASSFASSYNSPLHF
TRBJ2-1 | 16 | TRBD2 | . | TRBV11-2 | TGTGCCAGCAGCCGGAATAGCGGGGGCTCCTACAATGAGCAGTTCTTC | CASSRNSGGSYNEQFF
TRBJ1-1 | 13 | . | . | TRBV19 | TGTGCCAGTAGCGGCATCGCGGGCACTGAAGCTTTCTTT | CASSGIAGTEAFF
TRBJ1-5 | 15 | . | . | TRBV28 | TGTGCCAGCAGTCCCTTTCAAGGATCTTTGAAGGGGTTGCATTTT | CASSPFQGSLKGLHF
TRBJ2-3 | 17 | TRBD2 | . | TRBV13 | TGTGCCAGCAGCCGTAGCGGGAGGAACAATAGCACAGATACGCAGTATTTT | CASSRSGRNNSTDTQYF
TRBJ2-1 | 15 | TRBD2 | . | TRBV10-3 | TGTGCCATCAGTGAATCCAGCGGGAGGGCCTTTGAGCAGTTCTTC | CAISESSGRAFEQFF
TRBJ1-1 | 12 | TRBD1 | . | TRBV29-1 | TGCAGCGTATCCAGGGGGCAGACTGAAGCTTTCTTT | CSVSRGQTEAFF
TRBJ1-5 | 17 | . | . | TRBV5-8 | TGTGCCAGCAGTTTATACAGGTCCGCAATAAACAATCAGCCCCAGCATTTT | CASSLYRSAINNQPQHF
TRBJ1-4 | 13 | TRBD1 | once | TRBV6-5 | TGTGCCAGCAGAGACAGGGCCGGGGAAAAACTGTTTTTT | CASRDRAGEKLFF
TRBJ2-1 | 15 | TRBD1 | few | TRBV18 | TGTGCCAGCTCACCCGGGACAGGGGGCTATGGTGAGCAGTTCTTC | CASSPGTGGYGEQFF
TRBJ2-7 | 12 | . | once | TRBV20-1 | TGCAGTGCTAGTCTCCGCGACTACGAGCAGTACTTC | CSASLRDYEQYF
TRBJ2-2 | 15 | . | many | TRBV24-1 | TGTGCCACCAGTTTACAGGGAAGGGACACCGGGGAGCTGTTTTTT | CATSLQGRDTGELFF
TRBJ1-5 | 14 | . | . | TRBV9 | TGTGCCAGCAGCGCCGGGGGGGGTGGTCAGCCCCAGCATTTT | CASSAGGGGQPQHF
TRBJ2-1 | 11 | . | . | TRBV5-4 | TGTGCCAGCAGCTTCTTCAATGAGCAGTTCTTC | CASSFFNEQFF
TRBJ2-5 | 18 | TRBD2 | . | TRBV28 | TGTGCCAGCAGTTCCGGACTAGCGGGAGCTTGGTACCAAGAGACCCAGTACTTC | CASSSGLAGAWYQETQYF
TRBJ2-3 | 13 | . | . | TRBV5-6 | TGTGCCAGCAGCTTACAGGTTCCAGATACGCAGTATTTT | CASSLQVPDTQYF
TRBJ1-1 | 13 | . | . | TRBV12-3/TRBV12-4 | TGTGCCAGCAGCCCCCCAGAGAACACTGAAGCTTTCTTT | CASSPPENTEAFF
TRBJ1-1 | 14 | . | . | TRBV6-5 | TGTGCCAGCAGTTACGAGGGCAGCAACACTGAAGCTTTCTTT | CASSYEGSNTEAFF
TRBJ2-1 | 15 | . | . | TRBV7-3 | TGTGCCAGCAGCTCTAATCCGACAGTTAAGAATGAGCAGTTCTTC | CASSSNPTVKNEQFF